This T cell receptor (beta chain) was obtained from a study of control samples from healthy donors and cancer patients. Assay: immunoSEQ multiplex PCR; the TCRdb copy retains only in-frame clones and omits some. Seen here are about 270,000 clones, approximately 80% observed once, and the top ten hold 10% to 15%. Trimming took off 2 bases at V and 7 bases at J, with 10 bases between the two ends. The CDR3 is made up of 14 amino acids. Looked up from germline, CDR1 is SGHRS and CDR2 is YFSETQ. Sequencing input: PBMCs. This chain connects TRBV5-1 to TRBJ1-6, with D unclear. The sequence came from a woman in her sixties or seventies with lung cancer. For the CDR3, the DNA is TGCGCCAGCAGCTTAGGTGACGGGAATTCACCCCTCCACTTT. As protein: CASSLGDGNSPLHF. Full variable domain (outside the CDR3, taken from reference TRBV5-1 and TRBJ1-6): KAGVTQTPRYLIKTRGQQVTLSCSPISGHRSVSWYQQTPGQGLQFLFEYFSETQRNKGNFPGRFSGRQFSNSRSEMNVSTLELGDSALYLCASSLGDGNSPLHFGNGTRLTVT.